The present T cell receptor (beta chain) was sequenced within a study of blood T cell repertoires in COVID-19. Background on the study: PBMCs, B-cell-depleted T cells, or T cells were the source of the cDNA or gDNA that made up the material.

As handled by the study authors: The authors estimated nucleated cell counts from reference gene primer amplification. Sequencing used immunoSEQ multiplex PCR; TCRdb keeps in-frame clones, though not all of them. D and trimming come from the DNA, and the V and J calls and clone size come from that table. The sample carries about 480,000 clones, roughly 90% recorded once. Germline V gene lookup returns CDR1 KGHDR and CDR2 SFDVKD. The CDR3 totals 14 residues. Trimming pared 4 bases from V and 1 base from J, leaving 6 bases between. Donors of Cohort 3 who recovered were those that had two negative PCRs, clearance, or symptom resolution.

This receptor was taken from a woman aged 40 to 50 who had recovered from COVID-19. The rearrangement joins TRBV24-1 to TRBJ2-2; D unclear. Sequencing used PBMCs or T cells enriched from blood (not recorded which). DNA for the CDR3: TGTGCCACCAGTGACCCAGGGAACACCGGGGAGCTGTTTTTT. Translation gives CATSDPGNTGELFF.